This TCR beta chain is from a study of graft-versus-host responses after intestinal transplantation. Whole-study context: The recipients all started with anti-thymocyte globulin induction and then took tacrolimus and steroids for 3 to 4 years. The study's findings and limits: The presence of high graft-versus-host to host-versus-graft clonal ratios in allografts characterized patients with graft-donor T cell macrochimerism. GvH clones turned up in recipient marrow; some had shown up first in ileum or blood. Association was observed between peak circulating GvH clone levels and early post-transplant HvG declines.

Clones were sequenced by immunoSEQ multiplex PCR, and TCRdb holds only the in-frame ones, with some missing. The repertoire has some 26,000 clones, less than 95% of them found once; the top ten carry approximately 0.56%. In its sample, this clone was seen a few times. What it recognizes is unknown. This material consisted of PBMCs, taken 156 days after intestinal transplant. The sequence derives from a human patient who received an intestinal transplant, so some T cells may come from the graft donor.

CDR3 loop: CASSYLGGGSSYEQYF. CDR3 nucleotide sequence: TGTGCCAGCAGTTACTTAGGTGGCGGATCCTCCTACGAGCAGTACTTC. The gene calls are TRBV6-5 and TRBJ2-7; no clear D gene. Per the germline V gene, CDR1 is MNHEY and CDR2 is SVGAGI. V lost 1 base, J lost 0 bases, and 13 bases lay in between. The CDR3 is 16 amino acids.